The 5 T cell receptor beta chains in this list originate from one sample, sequenced in a study of CD8+CD57+ T cells in acquired aplastic anemia (dated 2018 in TCRdb). Data came from an Illumina HiSeq 2000. TCR beta VDJ combination and CDR3 sequence profiling used genomic DNA as the template. TCRdb reanalyzed the raw reads on its own, using fastp at Q25 for trimming and MiXCR for clone calling, and kept in-frame beta chains. Here each entry gathers all rows of one CDR3 protein and keeps the most common genes and DNA. The sample contains 86,000 or so distinct CDR3 sequences, over 35% of them found a single time. The ten largest clonotypes hold around 63% of the sample. The source material was sorted CD4+, CD8+, or CD8+CD57+ T cells (not recorded which) from PBMCs. The receptors were gathered from a human donor in good health, serving as a control.

A note on this clonotype: Given a much more abundant clone one base away, this may be a read error. This rearrangement joins TRBV24-1 to TRBJ1-1; TRBD1 is a possible D gene (6 bases). Germline V gene lookup returns CDR1 KGHDR and CDR2 SFDVKD. CDR3 size: 12 residues. The germline V and J ends were trimmed by 7 bases and 8 bases, with 13 bases remaining between them. The CDR3 sequence is CATRGRGMEAFF. The CDR3 region has the DNA TGTGCCACCAGAGGCAGGGGTATGGAAGCTTTCTTT.

The chain recombines TRBV29-1 with TRBJ1-1; possible D gene TRBD1, 6 bases. The V end was cut by 4 bases, the J end by 6 bases, with 12 bases between. The germline CDR1 and CDR2 sequences are SQVTM and ANQGSEA. The CDR3 runs to 12 residues. CDR3 sequence reads: CSVVGAGSEAFF. The CDR3 DNA reads as TGCAGCGTTGTGGGGGCAGGATCTGAAGCTTTCTTT.

This clonotype occurred many times. CDR3 sequence (DNA): TGTGCCAGCAGTGGCCGGGACGGCCTGGGGACTGAAGCTTTCTTT. It yields the protein CASSGRDGLGTEAFF. V usage is TRBV6-1 and J usage is TRBJ1-1; D possibly corresponds to TRBD1 (5 bases). Trimming pared 4 bases from V and 5 bases from J, leaving 17 bases between. The germline V gene has CDR1 MNHNS and CDR2 SASEGT. CDR3 size: 15 residues.

This clonotype showed up many times. J is TRBJ2-1 and V is TRBV9; D uncertain. CDR1 is SGDLS, CDR2 YYNGEE, per germline. The CDR3 has 16 residues. V lost 3 bases, J lost 3 bases, and 16 bases lay in between. CDR3 protein: CASSDADFANYNEQFF. CDR3 nucleotide sequence: TGTGCCAGCAGCGATGCCGACTTCGCCAACTACAATGAGCAGTTCTTC.

This rearrangement joins TRBV9 to TRBJ2-2; 7 bases are a match to TRBD2. J lost 4 bases, V lost 4 bases, and 7 bases had no gene match. CDR3 size: 15 residues. Germline V CDR1 and CDR2: SGDLS, YYNGEE. In DNA, the CDR3 is TGTGCCAGCAGCCAAGGGGAGGGGATCACCGGGGAGCTGTTTTTT. This sequence encodes CASSQGEGITGELFF. Looking up the rest from reference TRBV9 and TRBJ2-2 gives the full variable domain: DSGVTQTPKHLITATGQRVTLRCSPRSGDLSVYWYQQSLDQGLQFLIQYYNGEERAKGNILERFSAQQFPDLHSELNLSSLELGDSALYFCASSQGEGITGELFFGEGSRLTVL.